The T cell receptor beta chain under discussion was sequenced for a study of T cells after yellow fever vaccination. CDR3 length: 14 amino acids. Trimming left V 6 bases short and J 4 bases short, with 16 bases between. The V gene's germline CDR1 is SGHKS and CDR2 YYEKEE (reference sequence). TCRdb re-analysed the 5' RACE reads in MiXCR, keeping a single row per CDR3 protein. The sample contains hundreds of thousands of distinct CDR3 sequences, 10% to 15% of which appear only once. The chain joins TRBV5-5 to TRBJ1-1; D possibly corresponds to TRBD1 (6 bases). This receptor was obtained from a man under 40 who received the YFV17D yellow fever vaccine. The sample in question was PBMCs, obtained on the day of the yellow fever booster vaccination. Written as DNA, the CDR3 is TGTGCCAGCACCACCACGGGGGCGAGCACTGAAGCTTTCTTT. Residues: CASTTTGASTEAFF.